Below, one T cell receptor (beta chain) is given with its context. What it recognizes is unknown. Treatment defined: 15 Gy SBRT to primary tumor, nephrectomy 4 weeks later. The tumor was a clear cell renal cell carcinoma. The source of the sample is a study of radiation and T cells in renal cell carcinoma. From germline, CDR1 is LGHNA and CDR2 YNFKEQ. The ends were cut back, 1 base at V and 4 bases at J, with 10 bases in the middle. The CDR3 spans 14 residues. The repertoire was sequenced with immunoSEQ multiplex PCR; TCRdb's copy has only in-frame clones and lacks some. The sample carries about 20,000 clones, roughly half recorded once. Overall study findings and caveats: In blood, top tumor clones expanded by 2 weeks, shrinking by 4.

This TCR came from a woman in her 50s with renal cell carcinoma. The source was tumor tissue, collected from a patient whose treatment included radiotherapy and nephrectomy. The chain employs TRBV4-2 and TRBJ1-2; no clear D. The CDR3 loop is CASSQAPEAYGYTF. The CDR3 DNA follows: TGTGCCAGCAGCCAAGCCCCAGAGGCCTATGGCTACACCTTC.